This T cell receptor (beta chain) appears in the sequencing data of a study of radiotherapy plus CTLA-4 blockade in lung cancer. Repertoires were generated with immunoSEQ multiplex PCR, while TCRdb's copy carries only in-frame clones and drops some. This sample yields approximately 60,000 clones, of which approximately 80% are seen a single time; 3.5% to 4.5% belongs to the top ten. The CDR3 covers 14 residues. Trimming took 0 bases from V and 2 from J, leaving 7 bases between them. The germline V gene has CDR1 MNHEY and CDR2 SVGAGI. Overall study findings and caveats: TCR clones originating in tumors grew in number in blood after radiotherapy plus ipilimumab.

This clone was recorded once. The antigen remains undetermined. The specimen was peripheral blood, collected from a patient treated with radiotherapy plus ipilimumab. This TCR was sampled from a human donor with non-small cell lung cancer who had a complete response to radiotherapy plus ipilimumab. This chain links TRBV6-5 with TRBJ1-2; D not certain. The CDR3 spells CASSYSGGNYGYTF. The DNA for the CDR3 is TGTGCCAGCAGTTACTCGGGAGGGAACTATGGCTACACCTTC.